This T cell receptor (beta chain) is drawn from a study of blood T cells in healthy people across ages. A second PCR, run for roughly 6 to 11 cycles, used a sample-barcoded 5' primer plus a J-beta primer mix. TCRdb re-called the 5' RACE reads with MiXCR, one entry per CDR3 protein. This repertoire shows about 970,000 distinct CDR3 sequences, roughly 50% found once; its top ten account for over 20%. General study findings and limits: A strong correlation between TCR beta diversity and naive T cell percentage was seen. No conclusive comparison of naive versus antigen-experienced cells was possible with unsorted PBMCs.

The CDR3 contains 14 residues. J lost 4 bases, V lost 6 bases, and 5 bases had no gene match. CDR1 and CDR2 (germline): MNHEY, SVGAGI. This clonotype turned up a few times. The antigen remains undetermined. Investigators took around 10 milliliters of peripheral blood from every donor. The sample comprised blood. This chain joins TRBV6-5 and TRBJ2-3, with TRBD2 matching 9 bases. The origin of this receptor is a woman in her sixties or seventies in good health. CDR3 sequence: CASRSGLASDTQYF. The CDR3 region has the DNA TGTGCCAGCAGATCGGGACTAGCCTCAGATACGCAGTATTTT.